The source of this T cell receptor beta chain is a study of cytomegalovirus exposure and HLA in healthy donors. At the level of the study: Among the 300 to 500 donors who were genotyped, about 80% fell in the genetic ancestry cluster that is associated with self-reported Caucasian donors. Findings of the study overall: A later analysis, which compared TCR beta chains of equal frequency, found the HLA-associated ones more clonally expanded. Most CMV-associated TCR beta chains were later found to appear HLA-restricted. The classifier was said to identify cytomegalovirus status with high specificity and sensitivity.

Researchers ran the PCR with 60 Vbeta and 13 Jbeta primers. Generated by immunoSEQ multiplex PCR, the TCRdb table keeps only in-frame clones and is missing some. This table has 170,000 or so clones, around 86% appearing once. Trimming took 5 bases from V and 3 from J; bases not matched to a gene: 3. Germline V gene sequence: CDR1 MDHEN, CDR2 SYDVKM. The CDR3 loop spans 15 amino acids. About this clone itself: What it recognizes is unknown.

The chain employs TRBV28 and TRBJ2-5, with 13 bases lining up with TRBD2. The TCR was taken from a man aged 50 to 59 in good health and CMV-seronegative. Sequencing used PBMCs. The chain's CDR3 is CASSRGTSGEETQYF. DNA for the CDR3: TGTGCCAGCAGTCGGGGGACTAGCGGGGAAGAGACCCAGTACTTC.